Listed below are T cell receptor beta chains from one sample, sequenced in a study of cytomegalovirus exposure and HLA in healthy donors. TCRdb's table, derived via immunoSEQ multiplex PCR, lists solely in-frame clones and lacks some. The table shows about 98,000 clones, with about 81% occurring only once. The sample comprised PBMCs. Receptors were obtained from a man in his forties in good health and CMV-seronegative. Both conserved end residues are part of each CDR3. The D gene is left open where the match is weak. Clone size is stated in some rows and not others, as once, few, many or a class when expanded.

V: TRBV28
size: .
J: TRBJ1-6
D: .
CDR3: CATVGAGSPLHF
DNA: TGTGCCACCGTTGGGGCGGGATCACCCCTCCACTTT

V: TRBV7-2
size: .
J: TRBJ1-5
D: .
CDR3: CASSSQGSNSNQPQHF
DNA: TGTGCCAGCAGCTCACAGGGATCAAATAGCAATCAGCCCCAGCATTTT

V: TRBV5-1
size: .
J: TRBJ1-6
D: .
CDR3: CASSPAGPQLAYNSPLHF
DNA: TGCGCCAGCAGCCCAGCGGGGCCACAGCTGGCCTATAATTCACCCCTCCACTTT

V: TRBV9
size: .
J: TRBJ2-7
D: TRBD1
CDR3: CASSAGTDYEQYF
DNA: TGTGCCAGCAGCGCCGGGACAGACTACGAGCAGTACTTC

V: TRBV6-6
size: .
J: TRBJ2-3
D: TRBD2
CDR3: CASRLAGGFTDTQYF
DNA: TGTGCCAGCAGACTAGCGGGGGGGTTCACAGATACGCAGTATTTT

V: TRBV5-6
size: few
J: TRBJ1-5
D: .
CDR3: CASSLAGRGQPQHF
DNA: TGTGCCAGCAGCTTGGCTGGGAGGGGTCAGCCCCAGCATTTT

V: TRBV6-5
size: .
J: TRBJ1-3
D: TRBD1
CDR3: CASSYRGQGVGNTIYF
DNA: TGTGCCAGCAGTTACAGAGGACAGGGAGTGGGAAACACCATATATTTT

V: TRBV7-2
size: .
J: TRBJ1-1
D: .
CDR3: CASSLLITGTEAFF
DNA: TGTGCCAGCAGCTTATTGATCACCGGGACTGAAGCTTTCTTT

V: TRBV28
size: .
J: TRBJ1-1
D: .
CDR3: CASSLSGGYTEAFF
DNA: TGTGCCAGCAGTTTGAGTGGGGGCTACACTGAAGCTTTCTTT

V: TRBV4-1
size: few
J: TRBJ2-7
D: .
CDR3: CASSQDRQGYEQYF
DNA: TGCGCCAGCAGCCAAGATCGGCAGGGGTACGAGCAGTACTTC

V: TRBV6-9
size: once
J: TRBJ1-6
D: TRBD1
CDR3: CASSSRTGLTYNSPLHF
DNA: TGTGCCAGCAGTTCCAGGACAGGGTTGACCTATAATTCACCCCTCCACTTT

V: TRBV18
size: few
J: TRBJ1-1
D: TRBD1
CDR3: CASSRQGSEAFF
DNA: TGTGCCAGCTCACGACAGGGCTCGGAAGCTTTCTTT

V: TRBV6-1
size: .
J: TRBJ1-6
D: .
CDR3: CATEQTDNSPLHF
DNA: TGTGCCACCGAACAGACAGATAATTCACCCCTCCACTTT

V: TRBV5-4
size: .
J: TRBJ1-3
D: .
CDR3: CASSLRGGVRSGNTIYF
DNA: TGTGCCAGCAGCCTACGCGGGGGAGTGCGCTCTGGAAACACCATATATTTT

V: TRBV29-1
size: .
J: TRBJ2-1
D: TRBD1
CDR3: CSVLGTGVAGEQFF
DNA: TGCAGCGTTCTGGGGACAGGGGTAGCGGGTGAGCAGTTCTTC

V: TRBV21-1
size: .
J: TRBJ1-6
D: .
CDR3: CASPIGQPQPSYNSPLHF
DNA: TGTGCCAGCCCCATAGGACAGCCTCAGCCATCCTATAATTCACCCCTCCACTTT

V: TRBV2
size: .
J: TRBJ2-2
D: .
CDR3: CASKVDSSNTGELFF
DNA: TGTGCCAGCAAGGTGGACAGTTCGAACACCGGGGAGCTGTTTTTT

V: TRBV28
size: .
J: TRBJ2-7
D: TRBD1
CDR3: CASSSGQRGYEQYF
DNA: TGTGCCAGCAGTTCGGGACAGAGAGGCTACGAGCAGTACTTC

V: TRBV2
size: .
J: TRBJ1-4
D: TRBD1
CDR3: CASSPDRGIEKLFF
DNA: TGTGCCAGCAGTCCCGACAGGGGTATCGAAAAACTGTTTTTT

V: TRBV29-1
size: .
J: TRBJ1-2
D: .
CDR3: CSVARGVSGYTF
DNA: TGCAGCGTGGCCCGGGGGGTTTCCGGCTACACCTTC

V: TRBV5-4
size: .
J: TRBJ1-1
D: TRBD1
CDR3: CASSPGTGVTEAFF
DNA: TGTGCCAGCAGCCCCGGGACAGGGGTTACTGAAGCTTTCTTT

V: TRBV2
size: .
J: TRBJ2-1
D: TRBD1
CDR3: CASSFRDRGLNEQFF
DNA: TGTGCCAGCAGCTTCCGGGACAGGGGGCTCAATGAGCAGTTCTTC

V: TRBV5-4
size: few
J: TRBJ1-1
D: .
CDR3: CASSLRGTEAFF
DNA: TGTGCCAGCAGCTTAAGGGGTACTGAAGCTTTCTTT

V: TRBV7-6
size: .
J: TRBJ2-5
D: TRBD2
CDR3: CASSLGWEWGGTEKETQYF
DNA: TGTGCCAGCAGCTTAGGCTGGGAGTGGGGGGGGACCGAAAAAGAGACCCAGTACTTC

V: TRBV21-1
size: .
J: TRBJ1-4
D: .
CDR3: CASSEACRWGRNEKLFF
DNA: TGTGCCAGCAGCGAAGCATGTCGTTGGGGCCGGAATGAAAAACTGTTTTTT

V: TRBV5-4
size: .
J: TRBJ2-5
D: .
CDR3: CASSFHQQETQYF
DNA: TGTGCCAGCAGCTTTCACCAGCAAGAGACCCAGTACTTC

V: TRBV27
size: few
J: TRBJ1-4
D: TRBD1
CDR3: CASSSKQGIGEKLFF
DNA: TGTGCCAGCAGCTCCAAACAGGGGATAGGCGAAAAACTGTTTTTT

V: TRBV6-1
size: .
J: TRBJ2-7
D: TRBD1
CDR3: CASSEAPGQGPEQYF
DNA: TGTGCCAGCAGTGAAGCTCCGGGACAGGGACCCGAGCAGTACTTC

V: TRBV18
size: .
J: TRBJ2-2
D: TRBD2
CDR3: CASSRDYQNTGELFF
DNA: TGTGCCAGCTCACGGGACTACCAGAACACCGGGGAGCTGTTTTTT

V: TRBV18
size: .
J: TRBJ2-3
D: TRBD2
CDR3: CASSLGLAGTDTQYF
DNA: TGTGCCAGCTCACTAGGACTAGCGGGCACAGATACGCAGTATTTT

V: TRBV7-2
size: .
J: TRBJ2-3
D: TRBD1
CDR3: CASSLAAQGATDTQYF
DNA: TGTGCCAGCAGCTTAGCGGCGCAGGGGGCTACAGATACGCAGTATTTT

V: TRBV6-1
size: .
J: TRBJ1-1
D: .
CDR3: CASSEYLVSEAFF
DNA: TGTGCCAGCAGTGAGTATCTGGTCAGTGAAGCTTTCTTT

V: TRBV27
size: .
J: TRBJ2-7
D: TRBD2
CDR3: CASSGRGGRYEQYF
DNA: TGTGCCAGCAGCGGGCGGGGGGGACGGTACGAGCAGTACTTC

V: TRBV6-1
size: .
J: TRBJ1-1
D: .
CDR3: CASSEYGGRRTEAFF
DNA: TGTGCCAGCAGTGAATACGGGGGGCGCAGGACTGAAGCTTTCTTT

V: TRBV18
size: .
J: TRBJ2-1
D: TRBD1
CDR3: CASSPSDREKFF
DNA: TGTGCCAGCTCACCATCTGACAGGGAGAAGTTCTTC

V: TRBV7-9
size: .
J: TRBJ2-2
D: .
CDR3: CSSSLVPSANTGELFF
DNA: TGTTCCAGCAGCTTAGTTCCGTCAGCGAACACCGGGGAGCTGTTTTTT

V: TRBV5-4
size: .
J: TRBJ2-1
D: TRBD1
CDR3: CASSLGGQGLNNEQFF
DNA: TGTGCCAGCAGCTTGGGAGGACAGGGGCTCAACAATGAGCAGTTCTTC

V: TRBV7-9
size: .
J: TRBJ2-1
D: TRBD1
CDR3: CASSFKGAENRGLEQFF
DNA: TGTGCCAGCAGCTTTAAAGGCGCGGAAAACAGGGGGCTTGAGCAGTTCTTC

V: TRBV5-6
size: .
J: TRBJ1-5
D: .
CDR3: CASSRQSYSNQPQHF
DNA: TGTGCCAGCAGCAGACAGTCATATAGCAATCAGCCCCAGCATTTT

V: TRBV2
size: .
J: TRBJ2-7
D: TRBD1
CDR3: CASRLQGESYEQYF
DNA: TGTGCCAGCAGGCTACAGGGGGAGTCCTACGAGCAGTACTTC

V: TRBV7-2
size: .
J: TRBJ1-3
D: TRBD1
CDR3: CASSLATGSGNTIYF
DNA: TGTGCCAGCAGCTTAGCGACAGGGAGCGGAAACACCATATATTTT

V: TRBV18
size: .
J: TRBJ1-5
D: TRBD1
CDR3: CASSGGTGGPGGNQPQHF
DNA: TGTGCCAGCTCCGGCGGGACAGGGGGCCCCGGGGGCAATCAGCCCCAGCATTTT

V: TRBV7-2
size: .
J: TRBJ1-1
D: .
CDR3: CASSLYSSNTEAFF
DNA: TGTGCCAGCAGCCTCTACAGCTCGAACACTGAAGCTTTCTTT

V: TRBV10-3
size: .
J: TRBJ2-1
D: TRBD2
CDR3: CAISESTSGEQFF
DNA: TGTGCCATCAGTGAGTCGACTAGCGGGGAGCAGTTCTTC

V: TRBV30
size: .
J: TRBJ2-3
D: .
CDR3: CAWSPAGTTDTQYF
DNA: TGTGCCTGGAGTCCCGCAGGGACTACAGATACGCAGTATTTT

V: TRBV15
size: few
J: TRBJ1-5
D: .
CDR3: CATSRDKTSQPQHF
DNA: TGTGCCACCAGCAGAGACAAGACATCACAGCCCCAGCATTTT

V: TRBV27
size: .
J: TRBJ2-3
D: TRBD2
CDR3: CASSLSSGLSAADTQYF
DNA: TGTGCCAGCAGTTTATCGTCGGGACTATCCGCGGCAGATACGCAGTATTTT

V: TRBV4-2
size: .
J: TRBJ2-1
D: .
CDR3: CASSQDRRGLGGQFF
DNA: TGTGCCAGCAGCCAAGATCGCAGAGGCCTGGGGGGGCAGTTCTTC

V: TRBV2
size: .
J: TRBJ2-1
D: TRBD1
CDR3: CASSGIPGTGAVRSYNEQFF
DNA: TGTGCCAGCAGTGGAATCCCCGGGACAGGGGCGGTGAGGTCCTACAATGAGCAGTTCTTC

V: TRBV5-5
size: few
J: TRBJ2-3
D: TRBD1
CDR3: CASSIRTGGLTDTQYF
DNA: TGTGCCAGCAGCATACGGACAGGGGGCTTGACAGATACGCAGTATTTT

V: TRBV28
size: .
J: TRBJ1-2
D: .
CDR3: CASSSDSYGYTF
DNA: TGTGCCAGCAGCTCGGACAGCTATGGCTACACCTTC

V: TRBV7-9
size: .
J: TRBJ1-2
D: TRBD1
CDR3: CASSKGQGDYGYTF
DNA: TGTGCCAGCAGCAAGGGACAGGGAGACTATGGCTACACCTTC